Following are 4 T cell receptor beta chains from one sample sequenced in a study of blood T cell repertoires in COVID-19. Libraries were prepared by immunoSEQ multiplex PCR; TCRdb keeps only in-frame clonotypes and omits some of them. The data hold tens of thousands of clones, with approximately 94% observed a single time. The specimen was peripheral blood. Every receptor here comes from a man aged 65 to 85 with active COVID-19.

J is TRBJ2-2 and V is TRBV7-3; weak D call: TRBD2 (6 bases). V was trimmed by 1 base and J by 4 bases, leaving 10 bases between them. CDR3 length equals 15 residues. Germline assignment: CDR1 SGHTA and CDR2 FQGTGA. The CDR3 is CASSLMRRGTGELFF. CDR3 sequence (DNA): TGTGCCAGCAGCTTAATGAGGCGGGGCACCGGGGAGCTGTTTTTT.

The chain is built from TRBV12-3 or TRBV12-4 and TRBJ2-7; TRBD2 might be the D (7 bases). Deletions cut 3 bases from V and 4 bases from J, with 10 bases between. There are 13 residues in the CDR3. CDR3 loop: CASSLGGQYEQYV. In DNA form, the CDR3 reads TGTGCCAGCAGTTTGGGGGGGCAGTACGAGCAGTACGTC.

This rearrangement joins TRBV14 to TRBJ2-7; D is uncertain. The CDR3 sequence is 12 residues long. With 2 bases removed from V and 2 bases from J, the gap between germline ends came to 4 bases. Germline-derived CDR1 and CDR2 are SGHDN and FVKESK. The CDR3 is CASSQTPYEQYV. The CDR3 nucleotides read TGTGCCAGCAGCCAAACACCCTACGAGCAGTACGTC.

The chain combines TRBV18 with TRBJ1-5, with 9 nucleotides matching TRBD1. Germline CDR1 reads KGHSH; CDR2 reads LQKENI. The V segment lost 3 bases and the J segment 3 bases; nucleotides outside the gene matches: 6. The CDR3 runs 16 residues. This CDR3 is CASSPRTGANNQPQHF. In DNA, the CDR3 is TGTGCCAGCTCACCGCGGACAGGGGCCAACAATCAGCCCCAGCATTTT. The full variable domain, rest sourced from reference TRBV18 and TRBJ1-5, is NAGVMQNPRHLVRRRGQEARLRCSPMKGHSHVYWYRQLPEEGLKFMVYLQKENIIDESGMPKERFSAEFPKEGPSILRIQQVVRGDSAAYFCASSPRTGANNQPQHFGDGTRLSIL.